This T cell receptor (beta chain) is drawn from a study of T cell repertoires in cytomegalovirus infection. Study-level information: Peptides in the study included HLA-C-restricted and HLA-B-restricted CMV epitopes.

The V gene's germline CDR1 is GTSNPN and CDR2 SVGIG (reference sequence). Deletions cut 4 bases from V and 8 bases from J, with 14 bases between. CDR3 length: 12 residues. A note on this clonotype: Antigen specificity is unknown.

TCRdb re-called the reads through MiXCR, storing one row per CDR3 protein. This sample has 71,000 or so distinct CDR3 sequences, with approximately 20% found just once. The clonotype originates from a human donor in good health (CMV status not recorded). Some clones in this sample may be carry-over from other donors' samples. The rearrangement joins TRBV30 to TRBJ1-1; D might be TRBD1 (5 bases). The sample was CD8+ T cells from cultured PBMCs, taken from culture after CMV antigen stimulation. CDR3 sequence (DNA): TGTGCCTGGACCGACACCGACAGAGAAGCTTTCTTT. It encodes CAWTDTDREAFF. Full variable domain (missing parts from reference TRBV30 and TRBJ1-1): SQTIHQWPATLVQPVGSPLSLECTVEGTSNPNLYWYRQAAGRGLQLLFYSVGIGQISSEVPQNLSASRPQDRQFILSSKKLLLSDSGFYLCAWTDTDREAFFGQGTRLTVV.